The TCR beta chain under discussion was sequenced for a study of blood T cell repertoires in COVID-19. Study at large: T cells, B-cell-depleted T cells, or PBMCs provided the cDNA or gDNA that served as material.

Self-reported history from a screening survey and questionnaire set each donor's cohort. The CDR3 has 19 amino acids. Germline CDR1 is MNHNY and CDR2 is SVGAGI (reference sequence). Trimming pared 6 bases from V and 5 bases from J, leaving 31 bases between. Original data processing: Amplified reference gene primers provided the basis for estimating nucleated cell counts. The data were produced by immunoSEQ multiplex PCR, yet TCRdb's version contains in-frame clones alone and is incomplete. That table is the source of V, J and clone size, and D and trimming were worked out from the DNA. The sample lists approximately 200,000 clones, 80% to 90% seen once, with under 4% in the top ten.

The source of this sequence is a woman between 18 and 29 years old in a cohort exposed to, infected with or recovered from COVID-19 (not recorded which). The sequenced sample was PBMCs or T cells enriched from blood (not recorded which). The gene calls are TRBV6-6 and TRBJ2-5; no clear D gene. CDR3 protein: CASSFPPPLNYFRPETQYF. In DNA form, the CDR3 reads TGTGCCAGCAGCTTTCCTCCCCCCCTAAACTACTTCCGCCCGGAGACCCAGTACTTC.